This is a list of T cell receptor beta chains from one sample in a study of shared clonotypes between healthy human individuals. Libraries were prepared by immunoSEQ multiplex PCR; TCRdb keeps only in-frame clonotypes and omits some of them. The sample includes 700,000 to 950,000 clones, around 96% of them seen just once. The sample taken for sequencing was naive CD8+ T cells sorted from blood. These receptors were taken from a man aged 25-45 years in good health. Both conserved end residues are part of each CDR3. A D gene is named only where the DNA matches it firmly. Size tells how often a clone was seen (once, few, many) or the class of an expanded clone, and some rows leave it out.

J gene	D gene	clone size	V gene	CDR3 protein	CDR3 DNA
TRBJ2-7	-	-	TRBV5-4	CASSSGSSEQYF	TGTGCCAGCAGCTCGGGGAGCTCGGAGCAGTACTTC
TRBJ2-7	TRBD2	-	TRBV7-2	CASSPNSRGLALHEQYF	TGTGCCAGCAGCCCTAACTCGCGGGGACTAGCCCTCCACGAGCAGTACTTC
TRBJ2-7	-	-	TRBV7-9	CASSSLNYEQYF	TGTGCCAGCAGCTCCCTAAACTACGAGCAGTACTTC
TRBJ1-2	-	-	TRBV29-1	CSVEDTGTSDYGYTF	TGCAGCGTTGAAGACACAGGGACTAGTGACTATGGCTACACCTTC
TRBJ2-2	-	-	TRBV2	CASSGGAGLITGELFF	TGTGCCAGCAGTGGTGGGGCAGGGCTTATCACCGGGGAGCTGTTTTTT
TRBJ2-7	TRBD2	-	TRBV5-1	CASSLGTSGSSGVYEQYF	TGCGCCAGCAGCTTGGGGACTAGCGGGAGTTCTGGGGTTTACGAGCAGTACTTC
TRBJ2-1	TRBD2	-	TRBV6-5	CASSSTARGGDEQFF	TGTGCCAGCAGCTCCACCGCCCGGGGGGGCGATGAGCAGTTCTTC
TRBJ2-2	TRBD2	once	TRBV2	CASSGEGNGELFF	TGTGCCAGCAGCGGGGAGGGGAACGGGGAGCTGTTTTTT
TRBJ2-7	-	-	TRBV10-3	CATLLGGGTEYEQYF	TGTGCCACCCTCCTCGGCGGCGGGACAGAGTACGAGCAGTACTTC
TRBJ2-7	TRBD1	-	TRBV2	CASSGTGVSYEQYF	TGTGCCAGCAGTGGGACAGGGGTTTCCTACGAGCAGTACTTC
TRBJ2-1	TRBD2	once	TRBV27	CASSATLAGSSYNEQFF	TGTGCCAGCAGTGCAACGCTAGCGGGATCCTCCTACAATGAGCAGTTCTTC
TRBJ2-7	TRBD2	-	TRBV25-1	CASRGGSGRFYEQYF	TGTGCCAGCAGAGGTGGTAGCGGGAGGTTCTACGAGCAGTACTTC
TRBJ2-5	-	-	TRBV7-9	CASSLAGEQETQYF	TGTGCCAGCAGCTTAGCAGGGGAACAAGAGACCCAGTACTTC
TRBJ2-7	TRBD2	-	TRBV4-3	CASSQDWTSAYEQYF	TGCGCCAGCAGCCAAGATTGGACTAGCGCCTACGAGCAGTACTTC
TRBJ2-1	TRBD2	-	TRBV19	CASSWSSGSVNEQFF	TGTGCCAGTAGTTGGAGTAGCGGGAGTGTAAATGAGCAGTTCTTC
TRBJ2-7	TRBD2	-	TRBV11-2	CASSSGGGYEQYF	TGTGCCAGCAGCTCGGGGGGAGGGTACGAGCAGTACTTC
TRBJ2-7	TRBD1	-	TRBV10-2	CASTKTGGEQYF	TGCGCCAGCACTAAAACAGGGGGCGAGCAGTACTTC
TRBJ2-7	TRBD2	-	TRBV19	CASSTTSGWVNEQYF	TGTGCCAGTAGTACCACTAGCGGGTGGGTCAACGAGCAGTACTTC
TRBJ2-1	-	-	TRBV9	CASGGTREQFF	TGTGCCAGCGGCGGTACCCGTGAGCAGTTCTTC
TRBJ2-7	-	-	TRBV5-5	CASSPVGGSYEQYF	TGTGCCAGCAGCCCGGTAGGAGGCTCCTACGAGCAGTACTTC
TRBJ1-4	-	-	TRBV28	CASSSDGNNEKLFF	TGTGCCAGCAGTTCGGACGGGAATAATGAAAAACTGTTTTTT
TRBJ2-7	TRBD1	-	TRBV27	CASSSGQPYEQYF	TGTGCCAGCAGTTCGGGACAGCCCTACGAGCAGTACTTC